This T cell receptor (beta chain) is from a study of blood T cell repertoires in COVID-19. About the study: T cells, B-cell-depleted T cells, or PBMCs provided the cDNA or gDNA that served as material.

The V gene's germline CDR1 is LGHNA and CDR2 YNFKEQ. V was trimmed by 3 bases and J by 8 bases, leaving 22 bases between them. The CDR3 is 16 amino acids. Sequencing used immunoSEQ multiplex PCR; TCRdb keeps in-frame clones, though not all of them. Here the sample spans 210,000 or so clones, more than 75% being singletons. The gene calls are TRBV4-2 and TRBJ1-2; D is perhaps TRBD1 (5 bases). What was sequenced was PBMCs or T cells enriched from blood (not recorded which). The clonotype comes from a man aged 25-40 years with acute COVID-19. In nucleotides, the CDR3 is TGTGCCAGCAGCCAGGGGGGTGGGCCGACTCTATCCGGCTACACCTTC. It yields the protein CASSQGGGPTLSGYTF.